This is a list of T cell receptor beta chains from one sample in a study of breast tumors, draining lymph nodes, adjacent tissues. TCRdb fed the multiplex PCR reads into MiXCR, producing one record per CDR3 protein. The sample has roughly 260,000 distinct CDR3 sequences, 30% seen once. Sequenced input: axillary lymph node tissue. These receptors all stem from a female donor with breast cancer. Some clones in this sample may be carry-over from other donors' samples. Both conserved end residues are part of each CDR3. D genes are given only for firm matches. Some rows have no size entry. The others give once, few or many, or a class for an expanded clone.

D gene	J gene	V gene	clone size	CDR3 protein	CDR3 DNA
.	TRBJ1-1	TRBV30	.	CAWSEGPRHEAFF	TGTGCCTGGAGTGAAGGGCCGCGCCATGAAGCTTTCTTT
.	TRBJ2-7	TRBV6-5	many	CASSWGPLTYEQYF	TGTGCCAGCAGTTGGGGACCGTTAACCTACGAGCAGTACTTC
.	TRBJ1-4	TRBV5-6	many	CASSLGAGTSFF	TGTGCCAGCAGCTTGGGGGCCGGGACAAGTTTTTTT
TRBD2	TRBJ2-1	TRBV15	many	CATSRDLLAGVFPNEQFF	TGTGCCACCAGCAGAGATCTCCTAGCGGGAGTTTTTCCCAATGAGCAGTTCTTC
.	TRBJ1-4	TRBV5-8	many	CASSFAVSRGIEKLFF	TGTGCCAGCAGCTTCGCGGTTTCGAGGGGGATTGAAAAACTGTTTTTT
TRBD2	TRBJ2-7	TRBV7-2	.	CASSSAPSSGRPYQRYF	TGTGCCAGCAGCTCGGCTCCTTCTAGCGGGAGGCCCTACCAGCGGTACTTC
.	TRBJ2-7	TRBV4-2	many	CASSQLGVSSYEQYF	TGTGCCAGCAGCCAGTTAGGTGTTAGCTCCTACGAGCAGTACTTC
.	TRBJ2-3	TRBV11-3	many	CASSPAAARDTQYF	TGTGCCAGCAGCCCCGCGGCGGCCAGGGATACGCAGTATTTT
.	TRBJ1-3	TRBV29-1	many	CSVVEGPYSGNTIYF	TGCAGCGTTGTTGAGGGTCCATACTCTGGAAACACCATATATTTT
.	TRBJ1-3	TRBV6-1	many	CASSEASVGTGNTIYF	TGTGCCAGCAGTGAAGCTTCCGTGGGAACGGGAAACACCATATATTTT
TRBD1	TRBJ1-2	TRBV2	.	CASNRDRAWNYGYTF	TGTGCCAGCAACCGGGACAGGGCGTGGAACTATGGCTACACCTTC
.	TRBJ2-3	TRBV29-1	many	CSVGEDTQYF	TGCAGCGTTGGGGAAGATACGCAGTATTTT
.	TRBJ2-1	TRBV6-2/TRBV6-3	few	CASSYSFTDNEQFF	TGTGCCAGCAGTTACTCGTTTACGGACAATGAGCAGTTCTTC
TRBD2	TRBJ2-1	TRBV27	few	CASSLASSGSSYNEQFF	TGTGCCAGCAGTTTGGCCTCTAGCGGGAGCTCCTACAATGAGCAGTTCTTC
.	TRBJ1-3	TRBV7-3	.	CASSPTGTGVNTIYF	TGTGCCAGCAGCCCTACAGGGACCGGGGTGAACACCATATATTTT